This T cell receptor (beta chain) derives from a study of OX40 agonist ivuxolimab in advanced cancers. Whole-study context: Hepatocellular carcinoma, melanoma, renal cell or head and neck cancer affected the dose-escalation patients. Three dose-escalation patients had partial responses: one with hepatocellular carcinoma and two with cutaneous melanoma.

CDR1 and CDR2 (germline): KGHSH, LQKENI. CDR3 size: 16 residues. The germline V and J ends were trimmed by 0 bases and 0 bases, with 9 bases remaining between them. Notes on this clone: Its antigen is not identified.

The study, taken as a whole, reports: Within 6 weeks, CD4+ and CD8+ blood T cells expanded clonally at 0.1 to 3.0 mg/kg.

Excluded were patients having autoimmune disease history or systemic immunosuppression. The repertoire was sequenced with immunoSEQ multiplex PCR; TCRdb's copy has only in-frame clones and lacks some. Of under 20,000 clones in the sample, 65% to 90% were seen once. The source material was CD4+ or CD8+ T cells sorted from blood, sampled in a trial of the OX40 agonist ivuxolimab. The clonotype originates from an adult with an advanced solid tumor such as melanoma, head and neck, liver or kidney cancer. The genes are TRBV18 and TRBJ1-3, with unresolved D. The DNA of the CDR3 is TGTGCCAGCTCACCACCATCCAGGTCCTCTGGAAACACCATATATTTT. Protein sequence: CASSPPSRSSGNTIYF.